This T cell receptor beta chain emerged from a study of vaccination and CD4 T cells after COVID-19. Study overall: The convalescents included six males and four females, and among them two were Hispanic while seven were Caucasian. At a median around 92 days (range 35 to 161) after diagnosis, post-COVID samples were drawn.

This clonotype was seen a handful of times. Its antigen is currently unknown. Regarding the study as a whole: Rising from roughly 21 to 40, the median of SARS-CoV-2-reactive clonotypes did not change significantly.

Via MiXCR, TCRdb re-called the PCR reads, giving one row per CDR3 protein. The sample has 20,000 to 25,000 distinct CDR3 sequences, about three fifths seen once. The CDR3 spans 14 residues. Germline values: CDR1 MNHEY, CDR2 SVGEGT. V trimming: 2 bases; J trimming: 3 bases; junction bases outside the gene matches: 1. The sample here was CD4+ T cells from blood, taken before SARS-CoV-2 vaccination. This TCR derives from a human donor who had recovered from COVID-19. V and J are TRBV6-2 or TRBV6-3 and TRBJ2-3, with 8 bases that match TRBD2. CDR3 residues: CASSYGGRTDTQYF. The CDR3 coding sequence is TGTGCCAGCAGTTACGGCGGGAGGACAGATACGCAGTATTTT.